A single sample is the source of the 21 T cell receptor beta chains below, sequenced in a study of cytotoxic CD8 clonotypes in ibrutinib-treated CLL. Assay: immunoSEQ multiplex PCR; the TCRdb copy retains only in-frame clones and omits some. The sample includes approximately 48,000 clones, about half of them seen just once. The sample here was PBMCs, taken after 12 months of ibrutinib treatment. These receptor sequences come from a human donor with chronic lymphocytic leukemia.

The rearrangement uses TRBV7-6 and TRBJ2-7; 12 bases line up with TRBD2. V was pared by 0 bases and J by 6 bases, with 3 bases of the junction left unmatched. This CDR3 is 15 amino acids long. The germline V gene has CDR1 SGHVS and CDR2 FNYEAQ. CDR3 sequence: CASSLATSGSGEQYF. CDR3 in DNA: TGTGCCAGCAGCTTAGCGACTAGCGGGAGCGGCGAGCAGTACTTC.

The chain recombines TRBV12-5 with TRBJ1-1; TRBD1 is a possible D gene (5 bases). The germline CDR1 and CDR2 sequences are LGHNT and FRNRAP. The CDR3 contains 13 residues. V lost 4 bases, J lost 5 bases, and 11 bases lay in between. The CDR3 loop is CASGSSGGTEAFF. In nucleotides, the CDR3 is TGTGCTAGTGGTTCCTCGGGGGGGACTGAAGCTTTCTTT. Supplemented by reference TRBV12-5 and TRBJ1-1, the full variable domain reads DARVTQTPRHKVTEMGQEVTMRCQPILGHNTVFWYRQTMMQGLELLAYFRNRAPLDDSGMPKDRFSAEMPDATLATLKIQPSEPRDSAVYFCASGSSGGTEAFFGQGTRLTVV.

The genes are TRBV9 and TRBJ1-2; D is unresolved. Germline lookup yields CDR1 SGDLS and CDR2 YYNGEE. The CDR3 sequence is 16 residues long. V was trimmed by 4 bases and J by 3 bases, leaving 19 bases between them. The CDR3 loop is CASSTRPETSDYGYTF. CDR3 DNA sequence: TGTGCCAGCAGCACCCGACCGGAAACCAGCGACTATGGCTACACCTTC.

In its sample, this clone was seen a few times. This chain links TRBV7-9 with TRBJ2-2; 10 bases map to TRBD2. Trimming cost V 5 bases and J 3 bases; bases outside gene matches: 6. The germline gives CDR1 SEHNR, CDR2 FQNEAQ (reference sequence). There are 16 residues in the CDR3. The CDR3 DNA sequence: TGTGCCAGCAGCCCCGGACTAGCGGAGTACACCGGGGAGCTGTTTTTT. Encoded protein: CASSPGLAEYTGELFF. Combining the CDR3 with reference TRBV7-9 and TRBJ2-2 gives the whole variable domain DTGVSQNPRHKITKRGQNVTFRCDPISEHNRLYWYRQTLGQGPEFLTYFQNEAQLEKSRLLSDRFSAERPKGSFSTLEIQRTEQGDSAMYLCASSPGLAEYTGELFFGEGSRLTVL.

The chain carries TRBV11-1 and TRBJ2-5; TRBD1 matches at 10 bases. CDR1 and CDR2 from the germline V gene are SGHAT and FQDESV (reference sequence). The J segment lost 4 bases and the V segment lost 5 bases, leaving 4 bases of the junction unmatched. CDR3 size: 14 residues. CDR3 amino acids: CASSTDRGGETQYF. The CDR3, as DNA: TGTGCCAGCAGCACGGACAGGGGGGGAGAGACCCAGTACTTC.

The CDR3 coding sequence is TGTGCCAGCAGCAAGGGAGGTGGAAATGAGCAGTTCTTC. The encoded protein is CASSKGGGNEQFF. The genes are TRBV21-1 and TRBJ2-1; no DNA check was done on the table's D call, TRBD2. TRBV21-1 is a pseudogene. The CDR3 spans 13 residues.

The chain carries TRBV18 and TRBJ1-1, with D possibly matching TRBD1 (5 bases). Germline V lookup: CDR1 KGHSH, CDR2 LQKENI. Trimming removed 3 bases at V and 3 bases at J, with 11 bases between. The CDR3 contains 14 residues. Here the CDR3 DNA reads TGTGCCAGCTCACCGGCGGGGGTAGACACTGAAGCTTTCTTT. Protein product: CASSPAGVDTEAFF.

The chain couples TRBV4-2 to TRBJ2-3, with D unclear. Germline lookup yields CDR1 LGHNA and CDR2 YNFKEQ. Trimming shortened V by 3 bases and J by 5 bases, and 12 bases separated the two germline ends. The CDR3 contains 14 residues. CDR3 in DNA: TGTGCCAGCAGCCAGTTCAGCACGGGAGATACGCAGTATTTT. The encoded protein is CASSQFSTGDTQYF.

The sample holds many counts of this clone. One end of the junction varies from germline; a read error may be responsible. The rearrangement links TRBV7-7 to TRBJ2-3, with 11 positions matching TRBD1. Germline V CDR1 and CDR2: SSHAT, FNYEAQ (reference sequence). The CDR3 extends over 15 amino acids. The CDR3 here is CASSRGQGAGDTQYF. In DNA form, the CDR3 reads TGTGCTAGCAGCCGTGGACAGGGGGCTGGAGATACGCAGTATTTT. Complete variable domain (other parts from reference TRBV7-7 and TRBJ2-3): GAGVSQSPRYKVTKRGQDVTLRCDPISSHATLYWYQQALGQGPEFLTYFNYEAQPDKSGLPSDRFSAERPEGSISTLTIQRTEQRDSAMYRCASSRGQGAGDTQYFGPGTRLTVL.

In its sample, this clone was seen a few times. This rearrangement joins TRBV6-6 to TRBJ1-4; TRBD1 agrees at 8 bases. J lost 7 bases, V lost 5 bases, and 6 bases had no gene match. Per the germline V gene, CDR1 is MNHNY and CDR2 is SVGAGI (reference sequence). The CDR3 has 14 amino acids. The chain's CDR3 is CASSSQGAGEKLFF. The CDR3 DNA reads TGTGCCAGCAGTAGCCAGGGGGCTGGTGAAAAACTGTTTTTT.

The V call is TRBV11-3, the J call TRBJ1-3; D is possibly TRBD1 (6 bases). The CDR3 covers 16 residues. Germline V gives CDR1 SGHNT, CDR2 YENEEA. V shed 5 bases and J shed 0 bases, with 14 bases lying between them. The chain's CDR3 is CASSAGQTTSGNTIYF. DNA of the CDR3: TGTGCCAGCAGCGCCGGACAGACTACCTCTGGAAACACCATATATTTT. The full variable domain, in which reference TRBV11-3 and TRBJ1-3 provide the parts outside the CDR3, is EAGVVQSPRYKIIEKKQPVAFWCNPISGHNTLYWYLQNLGQGPELLIRYENEEAVDDSQLPKDRFSAERLKGVDSTLKIQPAELGDSAVYLCASSAGQTTSGNTIYFGEGSWLTVV.

The J gene is TRBJ2-3, the V gene TRBV29-1, with TRBD1 matching 7 bases. The CDR3 totals 14 residues. V lost 7 bases and J lost 2; bases outside the gene matches: 9. Germline V gives CDR1 SQVTM, CDR2 ANQGSEA. The CDR3 sequence is CSARRDRNTDTQYF. The CDR3 DNA reads TGCAGCGCCCGCAGGGACAGAAACACAGATACGCAGTATTTT.

This clone was found a few times. The chain combines TRBV18 with TRBJ1-1; no definite D call. This CDR3 comprises 13 residues. The V gene lost 3 bases and the J gene lost 5 bases, with 10 bases spanning the gap. Germline V gene lookup returns CDR1 KGHSH and CDR2 LQKENI. The CDR3 is CASSPVRGTEAFF. As DNA, the CDR3 is TGTGCCAGCTCACCTGTTCGAGGGACTGAAGCTTTCTTT.

This clone occurred a few times. The V gene is TRBV25-1, the J gene TRBJ1-2; D is perhaps TRBD1 (6 bases). The germline V gene has CDR1 MGHDK and CDR2 SYGVNS. Trimming pared 6 bases from V and 5 bases from J, leaving 13 bases between. CDR3 length: 13 amino acids. The DNA for the CDR3 is TGTGCCAGCAGCCAGGGGACTGGTTATGGCTACACCTTC. It yields the protein CASSQGTGYGYTF.

About this clone itself: This clone may be a read error of a much larger clone one base away. The chain employs TRBV6-1 and TRBJ1-2; D gene ambiguous. From germline, CDR1 is MNHNS and CDR2 SASEGT. The CDR3 covers 13 residues. DNA of the CDR3: TGTGTCAGCAGTGAAACGTTGAACCTAGGCTACACCTTC. This sequence encodes CVSSETLNLGYTF.

This sequence joins TRBV29-1 and TRBJ2-5, with 7 bases aligning to TRBD1. Germline V gene lookup returns CDR1 SQVTM and CDR2 ANQGSEA. The CDR3 extends over 11 amino acids. With V trimmed by 7 bases and J by 4 bases, 3 bases remained unmatched. The CDR3: CSGYRGETQYF. The CDR3 coding sequence is TGCAGCGGGTACAGGGGAGAGACCCAGTACTTC.

The CDR3 DNA follows: TGTGCCTGGTCCCTGGTTGCCTCTGGAAACACCATATATTTT. It specifies CAWSLVASGNTIYF. The chain has TRBV30 and TRBJ1-3; D call uncertain. The germline V gene has CDR1 GTSNPN and CDR2 SVGIG (reference sequence). This CDR3 region has 14 residues. V was trimmed by 5 bases and J by 0 bases, leaving 11 bases between them.

The chain has TRBV5-6 and TRBJ1-1; no reliable D call. V dropped 3 bases and J dropped 3 bases, with 9 bases sitting between them. CDR3 length: 13 residues. Germline values: CDR1 SGHDT, CDR2 YYEEEE. The CDR3 bases are TGTGCCAGCAGCTCCCGGTCCTACACTGAAGCTTTCTTT. It codes for CASSSRSYTEAFF.

This chain connects TRBV9 to TRBJ1-5; 8 nucleotides line up with TRBD1. Germline V lookup: CDR1 SGDLS, CDR2 YYNGEE. With V trimmed by 6 bases and J by 5 bases, 7 bases remained unmatched. This CDR3 contains 14 residues. In DNA form, the CDR3 reads TGTGCCAGCAACCTTTCAGGGGGCGATCAGCCCCAGCATTTT. Amino acid sequence: CASNLSGGDQPQHF.

J is TRBJ2-2 and V is TRBV27; D might be TRBD2 (6 bases). Germline V gives CDR1 MNHEY, CDR2 SMNVEV (reference sequence). CDR3 size: 16 residues. V dropped 5 bases and J dropped 2 bases, with 15 bases sitting between them. CDR3 protein: CASSTLTSYNTGELFF. The CDR3 DNA sequence: TGTGCCAGCAGTACCTTAACTAGCTATAACACCGGGGAGCTGTTTTTT.

This clone was detected a few times. This chain links TRBV15 with TRBJ2-7, with a tentative D call TRBD2 (5 bases). Per the germline V gene, CDR1 is LNHNV and CDR2 is YYDKDF (reference sequence). Trimming left V 5 bases short and J 2 bases short, with 13 bases between. This CDR3 region has 14 residues. Written as DNA, the CDR3 is TGTGCCACCAGCCCCCGGAGCGGAGCCTACGAGCAGTACTTC. It yields the protein CATSPRSGAYEQYF.